This TCR beta chain was documented in a study of blood T cell repertoires in COVID-19 (dated by TCRdb to 2018 to 2021). In terms of the full investigation: Collaborator samples came from the United States, Italy and Spain and covered acute and convalescent phases of COVID-19. The prospective study material was composed of cDNA or gDNA derived from T cells, B-cell-depleted T cells, or PBMCs. The dataset comprised deeply sampled blood TCRbeta repertoires from subjects exposed to, actively infected with, or recovered from COVID-19. A freely available public database, intended as a resource for researchers studying the immune response to SARS-CoV-2, is where the repertoires were released. Samples came from the ongoing ImmuneRACE study (first 160 participants) plus 1,254 subjects from 6 global collaborators. The sample metadata nearly always contained a de-identified subject ID, COVID-19 status, age in years and sex. Where HLA class I and class II types were available, the types were taken from metadata supplied by the sample provider, not from assay-based typing. On the study overall, not on this receptor specifically: How much clinical and demographic metadata was included differed by source and by participant, and the metadata was provided uncurated.

Of note for this clone: The specificity of this receptor is unknown. It has no much larger one-base neighbor in the sample; base qualities were not kept.

The germline V end is reduced by 3 bases and the J end by 3 bases; junction bases left unmatched: 7. The CDR3 goes from the cysteine to the phenylalanine over 16 residues. Kept here is only the CDR3 DNA, which spans 48 bases and is read in frame from base 1. According to the germline V gene, CDR1 reads SGHRS and CDR2 reads YFSETQ. The immunoSEQ Assay, a bias-controlled multiplex PCR, was used to amplify TCRbeta CDR3 regions from genomic DNA. As for how the authors treated the data: The number of nucleated cells in each sample was estimated from the amplification of reference gene primers within the assay. To quantify the absolute abundance of each unique TCRbeta CDR3 rearrangement, sequence reads were collapsed and filtered. For each sample, productive Simpson clonality was calculated by taking the square root of Simpson's diversity index across productive rearrangements. This is the immuneACCESS table as TCRdb keeps it, with only in-frame sequences that have V and J called. A part of the clones is gone; compared with another copy, unresolved V genes explain less than half, and the rest is unexplained. V, J and clone size derive from that table, while D and trimming were established from the DNA sequence. This sample holds about 22,000 clones; less than 85% were observed only once. The ten most abundant clones make up 13% of the sample.

Whole blood was collected in K2EDTA tubes by collaborating institutions according to the institutions' own protocols. Collaborator samples were shipped for TCRbeta analysis as frozen whole blood, isolated PBMCs, or DNA extracted from either sample type. The sample was peripheral blood. This receptor was obtained from a man aged 55 to 69 with active COVID-19. The sequence joins TRBV5-1 to TRBJ2-7; TRBD1 matches 12 bases in the middle. For the CDR3, the sequence is CASSSAGTGGVYEQYF. In nucleotide form, the sequence is TGCGCCAGCAGCTCCGCCGGGACAGGGGGCGTCTACGAGCAGTACTTC.